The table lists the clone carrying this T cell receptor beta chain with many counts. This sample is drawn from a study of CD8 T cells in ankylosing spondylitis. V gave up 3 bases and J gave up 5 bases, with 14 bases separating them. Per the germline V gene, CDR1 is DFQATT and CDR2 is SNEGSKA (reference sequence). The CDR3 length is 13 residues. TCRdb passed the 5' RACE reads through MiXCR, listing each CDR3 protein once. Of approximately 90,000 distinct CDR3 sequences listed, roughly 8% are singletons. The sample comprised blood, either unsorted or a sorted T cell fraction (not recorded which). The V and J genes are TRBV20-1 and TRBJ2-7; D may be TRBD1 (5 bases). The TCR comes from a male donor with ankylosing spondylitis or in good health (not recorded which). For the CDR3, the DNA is TGCAGTGCTAGGACTGGCAGGGCGGACGAGCAGTACTTC. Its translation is CSARTGRADEQYF.